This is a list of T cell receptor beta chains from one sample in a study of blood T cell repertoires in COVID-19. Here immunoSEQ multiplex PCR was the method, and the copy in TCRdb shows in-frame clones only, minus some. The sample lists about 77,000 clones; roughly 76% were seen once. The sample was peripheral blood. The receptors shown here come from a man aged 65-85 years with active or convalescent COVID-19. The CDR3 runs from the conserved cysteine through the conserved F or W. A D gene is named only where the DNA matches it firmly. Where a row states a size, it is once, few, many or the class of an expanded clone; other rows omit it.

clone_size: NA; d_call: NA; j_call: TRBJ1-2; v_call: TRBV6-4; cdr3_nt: TGTGCCAGCCCCAGGGGCTATGGCTACACCTTC; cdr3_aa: CASPRGYGYTF
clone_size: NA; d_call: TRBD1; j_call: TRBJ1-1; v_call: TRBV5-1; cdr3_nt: TGCGCCAGCAGCTTGGGGGACAGGGTTAATGCGGCTTTCTTT; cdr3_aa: CASSLGDRVNAAFF
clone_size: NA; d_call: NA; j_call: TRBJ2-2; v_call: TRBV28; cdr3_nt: TGTGCCAGCAGTTCACAGGGAGTTGGGGAGCTGTTTTTT; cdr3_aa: CASSSQGVGELFF
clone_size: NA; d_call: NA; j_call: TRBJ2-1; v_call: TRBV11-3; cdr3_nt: TGTGCCAGCAGCTTACTCCTACCGCCCTACAATGAGCAGTTCTTC; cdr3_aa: CASSLLLPPYNEQFF
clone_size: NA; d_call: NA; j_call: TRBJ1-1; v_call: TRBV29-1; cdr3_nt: TGCAGCGTCAAAGACAGAATCATGAACACTGAAGCTTTCTTT; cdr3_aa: CSVKDRIMNTEAFF
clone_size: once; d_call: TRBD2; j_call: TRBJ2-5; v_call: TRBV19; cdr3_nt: TGTGCCAGTAGTGGGGCTAGCGGGGTGGTTGAGACCCAGTACTTC; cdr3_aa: CASSGASGVVETQYF
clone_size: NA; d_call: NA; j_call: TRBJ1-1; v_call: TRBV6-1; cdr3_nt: TGTGCCAGCAGTGATAGGTGGTCGGGGAACACTGAAGCTTTCTTT; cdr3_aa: CASSDRWSGNTEAFF
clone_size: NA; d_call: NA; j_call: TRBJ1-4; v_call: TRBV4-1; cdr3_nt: TGCGCCAGCAGCGACGGAGCTCGTGATGAAAAACTGTTTTTT; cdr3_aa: CASSDGARDEKLFF
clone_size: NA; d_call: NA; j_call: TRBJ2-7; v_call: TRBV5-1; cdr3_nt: TGCGCCAGCAGCGTGAACCCGAATCATGGGCAGGCCCTCGAGCAGTACTTC; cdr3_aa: CASSVNPNHGQALEQYF
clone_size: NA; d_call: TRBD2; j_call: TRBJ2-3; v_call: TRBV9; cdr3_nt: TGTGCCAGCAGCCCTTCTAGCGGGAGAGGTACAGATACGCAGTATTTT; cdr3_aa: CASSPSSGRGTDTQYF
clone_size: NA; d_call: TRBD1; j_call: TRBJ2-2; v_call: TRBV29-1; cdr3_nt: TGCAGCGTATCGACAGGGACCTTGAACACCGGGGAGCTGTTTTTT; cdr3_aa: CSVSTGTLNTGELFF
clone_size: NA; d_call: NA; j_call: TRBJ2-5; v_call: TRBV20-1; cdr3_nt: TGCAGTGCCAAAAGGGGGGAGACCCAGTACTTC; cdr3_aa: CSAKRGETQYF
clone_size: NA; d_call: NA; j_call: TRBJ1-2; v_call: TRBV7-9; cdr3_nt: TGTGCCAGCAGAACAGCGGTCGACAATGGCTACACCTTC; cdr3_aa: CASRTAVDNGYTF
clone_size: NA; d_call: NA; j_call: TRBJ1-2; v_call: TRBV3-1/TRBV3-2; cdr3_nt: TGTGCCAGCAGCCTCCGGGTTGACGGAGGCGGCTACACCTTC; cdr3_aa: CASSLRVDGGGYTF
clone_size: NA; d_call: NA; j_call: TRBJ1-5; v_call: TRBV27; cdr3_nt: TGTGCCAGCAGTCGGGACTTCGGGGGCAATCAGCCCCAGCATTTT; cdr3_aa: CASSRDFGGNQPQHF
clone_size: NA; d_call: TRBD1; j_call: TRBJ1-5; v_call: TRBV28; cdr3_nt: TGTGCCAGCAGTTTTACAGGGGCTCGGAGGCCCCAGCATTTT; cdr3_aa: CASSFTGARRPQHF
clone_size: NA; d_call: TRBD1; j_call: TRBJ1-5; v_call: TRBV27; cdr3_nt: TGTGCCAGCAGCCTCGCAGGGGGCGGGGGCAATCAGCCCCAGCATTTT; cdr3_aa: CASSLAGGGGNQPQHF
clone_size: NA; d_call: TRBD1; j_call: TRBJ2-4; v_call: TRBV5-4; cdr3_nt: TGTGCCAGCAGCCGGACAGGGTATAACATTCAGTACTTC; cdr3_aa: CASSRTGYNIQYF
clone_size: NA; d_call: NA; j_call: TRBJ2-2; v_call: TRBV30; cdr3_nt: TGTGCCTGGCAGGGTTTATCCACAGGGGAGCTGTTTTTT; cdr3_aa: CAWQGLSTGELFF
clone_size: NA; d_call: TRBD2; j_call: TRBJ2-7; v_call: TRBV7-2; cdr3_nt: TGTGCCAGCAGCCAACTAGCGGCGCTCGAGGGGGAGCAGTACTTC; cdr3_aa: CASSQLAALEGEQYF
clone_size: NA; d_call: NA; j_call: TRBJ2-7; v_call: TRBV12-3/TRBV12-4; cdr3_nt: TGTGCCAGCAGTTCGTCGACAGAGTACGAGCAGTACTTC; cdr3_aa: CASSSSTEYEQYF
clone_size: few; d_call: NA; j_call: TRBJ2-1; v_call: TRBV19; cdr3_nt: TGTGCCAGTAGCGACGCGGGACCCTCGAGCTCCTACAATGAGCAGTTCTTC; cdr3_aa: CASSDAGPSSSYNEQFF
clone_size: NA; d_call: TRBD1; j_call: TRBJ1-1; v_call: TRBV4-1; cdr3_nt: TGCGCCAGCAGCCAAGCTAGGGGGCTCACTACTGAAGCTTTCTTT; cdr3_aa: CASSQARGLTTEAFF
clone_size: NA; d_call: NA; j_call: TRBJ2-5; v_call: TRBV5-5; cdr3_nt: TGTGCCAGCAGCTTGATGGTGATGAGCGAGACCCAGTACTTC; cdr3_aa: CASSLMVMSETQYF
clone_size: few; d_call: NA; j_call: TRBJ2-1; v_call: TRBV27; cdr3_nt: TGTGCCAGCAGTTTTGGGGGGACCAACTACAATGAGCAGTTCTTC; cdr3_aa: CASSFGGTNYNEQFF
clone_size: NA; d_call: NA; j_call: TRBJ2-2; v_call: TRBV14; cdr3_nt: TGTGCCAGCAGCCAGAGGAGGGGCGCCACCGGGGAGCTGTTTTTT; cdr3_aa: CASSQRRGATGELFF
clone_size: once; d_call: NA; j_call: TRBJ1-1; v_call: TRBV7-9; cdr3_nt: TGTGCCAGCAGCTTAAGCCTGCTGAACACTGAAGCTTTCTTT; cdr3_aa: CASSLSLLNTEAFF
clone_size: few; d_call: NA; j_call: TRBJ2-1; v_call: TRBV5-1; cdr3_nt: TGCGCCAGCAGCTCGGCAGGGTTGGGCGTCCCTGAGCAGTTCTTC; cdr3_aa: CASSSAGLGVPEQFF
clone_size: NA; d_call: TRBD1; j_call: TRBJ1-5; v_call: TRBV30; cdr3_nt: TGTGCCTGGAGGGACCGGGACAGGGGGCAAGGGGGTAGCAATCAGCCCCAGCATTTT; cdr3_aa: CAWRDRDRGQGGSNQPQHF
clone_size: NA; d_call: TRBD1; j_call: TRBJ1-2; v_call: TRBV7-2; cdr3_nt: TGTGCCAGCAGCTTAACAGGGGCGCGGGTAGATGGCTACACCTTC; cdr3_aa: CASSLTGARVDGYTF
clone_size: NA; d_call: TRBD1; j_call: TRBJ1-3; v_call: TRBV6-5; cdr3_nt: TGTGCCAGCAGCCTAGGGGGCGGCTCTGGAAACACCATATATTTT; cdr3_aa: CASSLGGGSGNTIYF
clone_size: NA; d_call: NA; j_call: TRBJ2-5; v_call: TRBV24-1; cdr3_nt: TGTGCCACCAGTGACACAACAGGGAAGGAGACCCAGTACTTC; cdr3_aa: CATSDTTGKETQYF
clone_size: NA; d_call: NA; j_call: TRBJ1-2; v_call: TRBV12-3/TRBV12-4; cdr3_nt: TGTGCCAGCAGTTCGACGAACAGCTATGGCTACACCTTC; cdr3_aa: CASSSTNSYGYTF
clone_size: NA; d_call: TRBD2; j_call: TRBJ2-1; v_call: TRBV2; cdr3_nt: TGTGCCAGCAGGCTCCCGGGACTAGGGCCCTACAATGAGCAGTTCTTC; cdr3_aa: CASRLPGLGPYNEQFF
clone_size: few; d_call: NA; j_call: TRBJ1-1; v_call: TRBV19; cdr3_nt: TGTGCCAGTAGTATATCGGTATACACTGAAGCTTTCTTT; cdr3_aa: CASSISVYTEAFF
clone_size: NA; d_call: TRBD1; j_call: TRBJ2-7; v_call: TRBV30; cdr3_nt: TGTGCCTGGTACCCTCGGGACAGGGGTGCCGAGCAGTACTTC; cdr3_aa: CAWYPRDRGAEQYF
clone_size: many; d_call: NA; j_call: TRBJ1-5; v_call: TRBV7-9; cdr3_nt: TGTGCCAGCAGCTTGGGCACTCAGCCCCAGCATTTT; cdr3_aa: CASSLGTQPQHF
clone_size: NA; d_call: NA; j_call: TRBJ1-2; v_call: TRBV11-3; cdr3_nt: TGTGCCAGCAGCTCTGGAGTGGATCCTCCCTATGGCTACACCTTC; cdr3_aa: CASSSGVDPPYGYTF
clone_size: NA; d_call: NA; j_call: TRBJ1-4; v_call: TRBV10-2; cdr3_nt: TGCGCCAGCAGTCCCCGGGCAACTAATGAAAAACTGTTTTTT; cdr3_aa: CASSPRATNEKLFF
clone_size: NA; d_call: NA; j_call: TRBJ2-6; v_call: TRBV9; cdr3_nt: TGTGCCAGCAGCGTAGAGGGGGTAGGGGCCAACGTCCTGACTTTC; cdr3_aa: CASSVEGVGANVLTF
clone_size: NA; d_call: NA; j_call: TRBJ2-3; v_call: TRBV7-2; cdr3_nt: TGTGCCAGCAGCTTAAGGGCGGGCTACACAGATACGCAGTATTTT; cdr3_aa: CASSLRAGYTDTQYF
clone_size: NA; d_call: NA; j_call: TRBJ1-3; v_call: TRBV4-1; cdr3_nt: TGCGCCAGCAGCCAGACCGGGACAACTGGAAACACCATATATTTT; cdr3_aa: CASSQTGTTGNTIYF
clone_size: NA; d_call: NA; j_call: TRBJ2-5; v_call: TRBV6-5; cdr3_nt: TGTGCCAGCAGTTACCAGGGGGGAGAGACCCAGTACTTC; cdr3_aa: CASSYQGGETQYF
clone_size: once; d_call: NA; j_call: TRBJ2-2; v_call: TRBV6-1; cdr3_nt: TGTGCCAGCAGTGACAGGGGCGCCGGGGAGCTGTTTTTT; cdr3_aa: CASSDRGAGELFF
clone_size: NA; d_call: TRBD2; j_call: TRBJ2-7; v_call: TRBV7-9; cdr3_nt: TGTGCCAGCAGCCCATTAGCGGGGGGTTCCTACGAGCAGTACTTC; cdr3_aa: CASSPLAGGSYEQYF
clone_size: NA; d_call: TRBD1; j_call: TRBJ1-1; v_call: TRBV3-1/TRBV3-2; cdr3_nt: TGTGCCAGCAGCCCTACAGGGGGGGGGACTGAAGCTTTCTTT; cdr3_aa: CASSPTGGGTEAFF
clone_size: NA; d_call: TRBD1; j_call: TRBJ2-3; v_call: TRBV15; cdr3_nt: TGTGCCACCAGCAGCCAGACAGGGTGGCTTAGCACAGATACGCAGTATTTT; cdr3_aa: CATSSQTGWLSTDTQYF
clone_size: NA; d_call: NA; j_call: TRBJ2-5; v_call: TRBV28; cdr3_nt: TGTGCCAGCAGTTCAGCGGATTTAGAGACCCAGTACTTC; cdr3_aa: CASSSADLETQYF
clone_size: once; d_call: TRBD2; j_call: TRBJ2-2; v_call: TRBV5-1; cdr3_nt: TGCGCCAGCAGCTTGGAACCGGGACTAGTCACCGGGGAGCTGTTTTTT; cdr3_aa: CASSLEPGLVTGELFF
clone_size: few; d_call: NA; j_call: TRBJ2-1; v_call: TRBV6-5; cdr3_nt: TGTGCCAGCAGTCATAGCGGAAAGGCCTACAATGAGCAGTTCTTC; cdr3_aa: CASSHSGKAYNEQFF
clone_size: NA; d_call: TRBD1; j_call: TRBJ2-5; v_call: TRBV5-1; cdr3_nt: TGCGCCAGCAGCCCCGGGACAGGGAGAGAGACCCAGTACTTC; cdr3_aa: CASSPGTGRETQYF
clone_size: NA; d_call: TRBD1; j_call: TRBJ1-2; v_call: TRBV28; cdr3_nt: TGTGCCAGCAGTTTCCGGGACAGGACCTATGGCTACACCTTC; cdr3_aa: CASSFRDRTYGYTF
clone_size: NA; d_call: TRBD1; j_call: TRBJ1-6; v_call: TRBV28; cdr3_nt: TGTGCCAGCGGCGGGGAGGGGACAGGGGGCTATAATTCACCCCTCCACTTT; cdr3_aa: CASGGEGTGGYNSPLHF
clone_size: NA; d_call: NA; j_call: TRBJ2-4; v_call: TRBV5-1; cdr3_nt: TGCGCCAGCAGCTTGGCCAGCGGTGGGTCCAAAAACATTCAGTACTTC; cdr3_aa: CASSLASGGSKNIQYF
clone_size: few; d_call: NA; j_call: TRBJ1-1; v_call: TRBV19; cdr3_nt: TGTGCCAGTAATTGGGCCTCCACTGGGACTGAAGCTTTCTTT; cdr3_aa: CASNWASTGTEAFF